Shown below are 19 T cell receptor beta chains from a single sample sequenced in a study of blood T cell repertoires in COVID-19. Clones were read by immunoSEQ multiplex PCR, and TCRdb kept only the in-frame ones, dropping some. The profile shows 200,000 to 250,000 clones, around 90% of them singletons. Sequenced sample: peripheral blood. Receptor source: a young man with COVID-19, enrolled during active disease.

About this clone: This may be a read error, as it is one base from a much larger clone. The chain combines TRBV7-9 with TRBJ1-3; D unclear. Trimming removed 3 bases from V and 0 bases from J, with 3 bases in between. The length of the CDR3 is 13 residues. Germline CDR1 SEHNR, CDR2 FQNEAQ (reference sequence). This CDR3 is CASSLRSGNTIYF. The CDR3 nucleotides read TGTGCCAGCAGCTTGCGCTCTGGAAACACCATATATTTT.

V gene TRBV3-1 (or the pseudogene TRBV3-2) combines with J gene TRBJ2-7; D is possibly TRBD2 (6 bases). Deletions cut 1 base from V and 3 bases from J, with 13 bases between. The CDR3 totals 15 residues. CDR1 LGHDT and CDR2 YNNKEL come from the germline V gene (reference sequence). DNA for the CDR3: TGTGCCAGCAGCCAAGGTCCCGGGGGTGGCTACGAGCAGTACTTC. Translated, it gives CASSQGPGGGYEQYF.

CDR3 region: CASSGGGRQPQHF. DNA for the CDR3: TGTGCCAGCAGTGGGGGAGGGAGGCAGCCCCAGCATTTT. The genes are TRBV2 and TRBJ1-5; D gene ambiguous. CDR1 is SNHLY, CDR2 FYNNEI, per germline. The ends were cut back, 4 bases at V and 7 bases at J, with 11 bases in the middle. CDR3 length: 13 residues.

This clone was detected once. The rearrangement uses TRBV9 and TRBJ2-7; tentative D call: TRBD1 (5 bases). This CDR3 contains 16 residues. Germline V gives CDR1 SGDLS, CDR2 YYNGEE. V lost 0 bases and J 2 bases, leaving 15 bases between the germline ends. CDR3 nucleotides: TGTGCCAGCAGCGTAGAGGAAGACAGCCCAGCCTACGAGCAGTACTTC. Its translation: CASSVEEDSPAYEQYF. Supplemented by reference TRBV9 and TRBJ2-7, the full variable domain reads DSGVTQTPKHLITATGQRVTLRCSPRSGDLSVYWYQQSLDQGLQFLIQYYNGEERAKGNILERFSAQQFPDLHSELNLSSLELGDSALYFCASSVEEDSPAYEQYFGPGTRLTVT.

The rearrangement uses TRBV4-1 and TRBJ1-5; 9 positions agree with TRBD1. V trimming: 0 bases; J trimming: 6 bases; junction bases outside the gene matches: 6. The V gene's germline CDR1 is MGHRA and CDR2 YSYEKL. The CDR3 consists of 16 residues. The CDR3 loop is CASSQEGQGWVQPQHF. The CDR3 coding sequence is TGCGCCAGCAGCCAAGAGGGACAGGGATGGGTTCAGCCCCAGCATTTT.

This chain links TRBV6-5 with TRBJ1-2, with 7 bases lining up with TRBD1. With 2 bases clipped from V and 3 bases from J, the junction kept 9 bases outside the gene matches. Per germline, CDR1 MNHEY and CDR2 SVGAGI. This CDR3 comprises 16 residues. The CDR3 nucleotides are TGTGCCAGCAGTTACACTGGGACAGCCCGGCACTATGGCTACACCTTC. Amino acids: CASSYTGTARHYGYTF.

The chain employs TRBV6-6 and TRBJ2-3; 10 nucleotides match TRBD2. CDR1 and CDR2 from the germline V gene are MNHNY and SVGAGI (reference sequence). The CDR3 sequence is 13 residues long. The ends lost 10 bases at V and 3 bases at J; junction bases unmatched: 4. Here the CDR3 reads CATSGGGTDTQYF. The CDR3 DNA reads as TGTGCCACCAGCGGGGGGGGGACAGATACGCAGTATTTT.

CDR3 sequence: CASSINRQGAFYGYTF. DNA of the CDR3: TGTGCCAGTAGTATAAACAGGCAAGGGGCTTTCTATGGCTACACCTTC. The chain links TRBV19 to TRBJ1-2, with TRBD1 as a possible D gene (5 bases). Trimming removed 2 bases at V and 4 bases at J, with 17 bases between. CDR1 and CDR2 (germline): LNHDA, SQIVND (reference sequence). This CDR3 contains 16 residues.

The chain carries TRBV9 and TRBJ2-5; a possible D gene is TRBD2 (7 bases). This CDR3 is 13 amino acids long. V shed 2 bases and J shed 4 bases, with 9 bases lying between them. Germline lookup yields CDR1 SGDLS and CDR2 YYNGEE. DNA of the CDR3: TGTGCCAGCAGCGTCGGGGGGCCAGAGACCCAGTACTTC. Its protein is CASSVGGPETQYF.

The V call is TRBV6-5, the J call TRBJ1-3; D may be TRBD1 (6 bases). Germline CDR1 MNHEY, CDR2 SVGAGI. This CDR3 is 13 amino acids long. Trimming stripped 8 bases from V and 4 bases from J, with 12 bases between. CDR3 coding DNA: TGTGCCAGCCAACAGGGTGCAGGAAACACCATATATTTT. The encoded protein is CASQQGAGNTIYF.

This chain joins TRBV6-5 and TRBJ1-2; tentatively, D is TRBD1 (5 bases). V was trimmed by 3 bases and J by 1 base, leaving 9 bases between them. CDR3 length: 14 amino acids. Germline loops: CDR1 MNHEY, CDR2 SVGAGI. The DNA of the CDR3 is TGTGCCAGCAGTTATGTAGGGGATAACTATGGCTACACCTTC. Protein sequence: CASSYVGDNYGYTF.

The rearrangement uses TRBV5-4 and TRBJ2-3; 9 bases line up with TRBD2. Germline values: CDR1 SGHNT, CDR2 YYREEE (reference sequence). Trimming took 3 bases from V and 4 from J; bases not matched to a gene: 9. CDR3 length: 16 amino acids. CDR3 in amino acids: CASSSVGAGGPDTQYF. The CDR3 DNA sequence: TGTGCCAGCAGCTCGGTGGGGGCGGGGGGGCCAGATACGCAGTATTTT.

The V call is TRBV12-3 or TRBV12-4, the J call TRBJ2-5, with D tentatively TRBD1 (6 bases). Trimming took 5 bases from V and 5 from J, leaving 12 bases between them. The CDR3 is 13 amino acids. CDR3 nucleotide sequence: TGTGCCAGCAGTCGACAGGAGAGGGAGACCCAGTACTTC. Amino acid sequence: CASSRQERETQYF.

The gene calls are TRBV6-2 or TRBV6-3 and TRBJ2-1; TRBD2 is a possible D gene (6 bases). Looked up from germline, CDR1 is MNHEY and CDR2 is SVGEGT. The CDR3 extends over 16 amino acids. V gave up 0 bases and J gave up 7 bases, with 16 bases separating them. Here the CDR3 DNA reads TGTGCCAGCAGTTACTCGACGGCGGGGACGTGGAATGAGCAGTTCTTC. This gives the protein CASSYSTAGTWNEQFF.

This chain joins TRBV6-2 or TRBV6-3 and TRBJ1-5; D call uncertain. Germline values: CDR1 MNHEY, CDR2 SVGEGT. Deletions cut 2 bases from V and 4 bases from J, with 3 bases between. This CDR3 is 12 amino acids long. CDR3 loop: CASSYLNQPQHF. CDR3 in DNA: TGTGCCAGCAGTTACCTGAATCAGCCCCAGCATTTT.

The CDR3 DNA follows: TGCGCCAGCAGCTTAGGGGAGGAGAACACTGAAGCTTTCTTT. Translating it yields CASSLGEENTEAFF. The J gene is TRBJ1-1, the V gene TRBV5-1, with D possibly being TRBD1 (5 bases). This CDR3 is 14 amino acids long. The V end lost 2 bases, the J end lost 1 base, and 9 bases lay between the germline ends. Germline loops: CDR1 SGHRS, CDR2 YFSETQ.

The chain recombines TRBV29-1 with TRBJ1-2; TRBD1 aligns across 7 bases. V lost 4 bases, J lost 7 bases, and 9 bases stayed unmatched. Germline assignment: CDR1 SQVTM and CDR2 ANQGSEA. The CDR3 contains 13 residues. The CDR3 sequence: CSVGTGGEGGYTF. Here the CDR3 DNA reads TGCAGCGTTGGGACAGGAGGGGAAGGTGGCTACACCTTC.

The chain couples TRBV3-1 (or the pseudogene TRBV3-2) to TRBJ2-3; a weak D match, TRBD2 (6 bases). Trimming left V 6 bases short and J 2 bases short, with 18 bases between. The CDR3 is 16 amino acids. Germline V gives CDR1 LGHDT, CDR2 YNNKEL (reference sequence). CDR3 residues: CASSQGLAEHTDTQYF. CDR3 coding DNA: TGTGCCAGCAGTCAGGGACTCGCGGAACACACAGATACGCAGTATTTT.

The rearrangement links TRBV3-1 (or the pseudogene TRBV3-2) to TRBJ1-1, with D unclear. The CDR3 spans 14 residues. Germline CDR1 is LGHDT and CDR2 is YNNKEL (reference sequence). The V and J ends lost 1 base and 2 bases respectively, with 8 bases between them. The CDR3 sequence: CASSQAVHNTEAFF. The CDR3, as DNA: TGTGCCAGCAGCCAAGCAGTCCATAACACTGAAGCTTTCTTT.